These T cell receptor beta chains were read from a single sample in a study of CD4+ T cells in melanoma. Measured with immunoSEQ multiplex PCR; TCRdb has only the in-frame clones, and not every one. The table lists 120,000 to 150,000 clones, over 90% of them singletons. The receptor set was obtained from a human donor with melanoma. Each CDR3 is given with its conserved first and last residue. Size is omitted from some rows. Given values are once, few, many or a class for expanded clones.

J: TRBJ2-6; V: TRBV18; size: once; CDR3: CASSPIPSGANVLTF
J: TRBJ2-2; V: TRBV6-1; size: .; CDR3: CASSEVPSNTGELFF
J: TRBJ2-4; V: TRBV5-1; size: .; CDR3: CASTPGGTGGGNIQYF
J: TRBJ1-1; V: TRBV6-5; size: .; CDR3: CASRDAGGGTEAFF
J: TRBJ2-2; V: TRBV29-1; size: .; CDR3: CSVRGGDSYTGELFF
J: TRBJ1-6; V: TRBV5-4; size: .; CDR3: CASTQQGAVYNSPLHF
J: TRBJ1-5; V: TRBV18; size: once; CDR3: CASSPELDQPQHF
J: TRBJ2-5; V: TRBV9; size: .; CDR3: CASSVDSGQTQETQYF
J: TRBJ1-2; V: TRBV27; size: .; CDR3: CASSPQHTRENYGYTF
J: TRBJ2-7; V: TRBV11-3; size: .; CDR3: CASSLRSGGYEQYF
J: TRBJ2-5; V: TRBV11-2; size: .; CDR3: CASSYGTSLVETQYF
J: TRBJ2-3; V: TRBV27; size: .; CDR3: CASSFRPMVTTFDTQYF
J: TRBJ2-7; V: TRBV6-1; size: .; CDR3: CASARTSSSYEQYF
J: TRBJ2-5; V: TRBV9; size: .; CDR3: CASSVAPSGGGQETQYF
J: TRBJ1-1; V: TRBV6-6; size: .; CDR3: CASQISGTGLTEAFF
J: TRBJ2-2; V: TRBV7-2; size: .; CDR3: CASSLVLAGTNTGELFF
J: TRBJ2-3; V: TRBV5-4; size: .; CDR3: CASSFIEAQDTQYF
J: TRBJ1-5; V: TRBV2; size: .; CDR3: CASRNGQAENQPQHF
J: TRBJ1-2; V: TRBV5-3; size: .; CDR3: CARSFGQGPRNSYGYTF
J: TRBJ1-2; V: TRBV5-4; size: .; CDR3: CASSPPDHLGFYGYTF
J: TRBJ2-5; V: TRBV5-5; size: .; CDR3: CASSLLSGYQETQYF
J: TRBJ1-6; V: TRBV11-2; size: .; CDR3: CASRQGANSPLHF
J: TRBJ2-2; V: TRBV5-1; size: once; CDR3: CASSTGQGNTGELFF
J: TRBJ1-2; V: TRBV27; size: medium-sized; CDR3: CASSYRQGWWNGYTF
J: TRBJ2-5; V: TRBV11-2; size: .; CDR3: CASSLSWETQYF
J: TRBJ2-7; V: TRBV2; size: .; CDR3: CASSNRDGSYEQYF
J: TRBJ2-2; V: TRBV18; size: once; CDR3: CASSPTLDNTGELFF
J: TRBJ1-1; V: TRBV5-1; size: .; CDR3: CASSDRTGANTEAFF
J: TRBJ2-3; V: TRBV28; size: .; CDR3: CASSLNGDTQYF
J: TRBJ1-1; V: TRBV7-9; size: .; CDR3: CASSLAGQEAFF
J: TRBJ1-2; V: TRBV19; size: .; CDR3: CASLKESGGYTF
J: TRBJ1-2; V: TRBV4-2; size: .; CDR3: CASSRYTGENGYTF
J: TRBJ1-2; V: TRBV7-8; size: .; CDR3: CASSLSEGAYGYTF
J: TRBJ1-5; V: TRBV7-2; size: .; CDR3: CASSQGRVSNQPQHF
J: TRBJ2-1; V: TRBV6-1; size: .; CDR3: CASSARGSYNEQFF
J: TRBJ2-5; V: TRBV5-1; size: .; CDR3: CASSLTASGGGETQYF
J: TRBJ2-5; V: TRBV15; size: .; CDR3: CATSGVVGKETQYF
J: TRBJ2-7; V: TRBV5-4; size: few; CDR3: CASSPTSGRSSYEQYF
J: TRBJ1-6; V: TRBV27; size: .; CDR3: CASSFRNNSPLHF
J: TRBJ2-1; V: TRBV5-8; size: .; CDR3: CASSPGLAAYNEQFF
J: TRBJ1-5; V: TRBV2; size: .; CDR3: CASSGTLSNQPQHF
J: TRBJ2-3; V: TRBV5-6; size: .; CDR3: CASSGTGVADTQYF
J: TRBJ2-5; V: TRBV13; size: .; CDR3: CASSWATTGGQETQYF
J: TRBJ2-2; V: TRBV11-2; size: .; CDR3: CASSFDRASNTGELFF
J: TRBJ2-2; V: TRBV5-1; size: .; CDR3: CASSLVGGINTGELFF
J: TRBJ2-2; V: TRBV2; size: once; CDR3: CASSEWGTGSDTGELFF
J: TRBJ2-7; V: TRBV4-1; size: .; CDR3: CASSLSTSGGYEQYF
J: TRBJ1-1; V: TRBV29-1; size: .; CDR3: CSAQPGQLNTEAFF
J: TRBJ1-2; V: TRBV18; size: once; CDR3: CASSPSVGQGNGYTF
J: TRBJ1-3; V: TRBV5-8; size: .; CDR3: CASSLVQGGSGNTIYF
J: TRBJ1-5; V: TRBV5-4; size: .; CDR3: CASSRLGQPQHF
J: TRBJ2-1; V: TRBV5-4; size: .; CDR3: CASSLRTGYNEQFF
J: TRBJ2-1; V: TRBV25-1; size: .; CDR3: CASSEASGGRYNEQFF